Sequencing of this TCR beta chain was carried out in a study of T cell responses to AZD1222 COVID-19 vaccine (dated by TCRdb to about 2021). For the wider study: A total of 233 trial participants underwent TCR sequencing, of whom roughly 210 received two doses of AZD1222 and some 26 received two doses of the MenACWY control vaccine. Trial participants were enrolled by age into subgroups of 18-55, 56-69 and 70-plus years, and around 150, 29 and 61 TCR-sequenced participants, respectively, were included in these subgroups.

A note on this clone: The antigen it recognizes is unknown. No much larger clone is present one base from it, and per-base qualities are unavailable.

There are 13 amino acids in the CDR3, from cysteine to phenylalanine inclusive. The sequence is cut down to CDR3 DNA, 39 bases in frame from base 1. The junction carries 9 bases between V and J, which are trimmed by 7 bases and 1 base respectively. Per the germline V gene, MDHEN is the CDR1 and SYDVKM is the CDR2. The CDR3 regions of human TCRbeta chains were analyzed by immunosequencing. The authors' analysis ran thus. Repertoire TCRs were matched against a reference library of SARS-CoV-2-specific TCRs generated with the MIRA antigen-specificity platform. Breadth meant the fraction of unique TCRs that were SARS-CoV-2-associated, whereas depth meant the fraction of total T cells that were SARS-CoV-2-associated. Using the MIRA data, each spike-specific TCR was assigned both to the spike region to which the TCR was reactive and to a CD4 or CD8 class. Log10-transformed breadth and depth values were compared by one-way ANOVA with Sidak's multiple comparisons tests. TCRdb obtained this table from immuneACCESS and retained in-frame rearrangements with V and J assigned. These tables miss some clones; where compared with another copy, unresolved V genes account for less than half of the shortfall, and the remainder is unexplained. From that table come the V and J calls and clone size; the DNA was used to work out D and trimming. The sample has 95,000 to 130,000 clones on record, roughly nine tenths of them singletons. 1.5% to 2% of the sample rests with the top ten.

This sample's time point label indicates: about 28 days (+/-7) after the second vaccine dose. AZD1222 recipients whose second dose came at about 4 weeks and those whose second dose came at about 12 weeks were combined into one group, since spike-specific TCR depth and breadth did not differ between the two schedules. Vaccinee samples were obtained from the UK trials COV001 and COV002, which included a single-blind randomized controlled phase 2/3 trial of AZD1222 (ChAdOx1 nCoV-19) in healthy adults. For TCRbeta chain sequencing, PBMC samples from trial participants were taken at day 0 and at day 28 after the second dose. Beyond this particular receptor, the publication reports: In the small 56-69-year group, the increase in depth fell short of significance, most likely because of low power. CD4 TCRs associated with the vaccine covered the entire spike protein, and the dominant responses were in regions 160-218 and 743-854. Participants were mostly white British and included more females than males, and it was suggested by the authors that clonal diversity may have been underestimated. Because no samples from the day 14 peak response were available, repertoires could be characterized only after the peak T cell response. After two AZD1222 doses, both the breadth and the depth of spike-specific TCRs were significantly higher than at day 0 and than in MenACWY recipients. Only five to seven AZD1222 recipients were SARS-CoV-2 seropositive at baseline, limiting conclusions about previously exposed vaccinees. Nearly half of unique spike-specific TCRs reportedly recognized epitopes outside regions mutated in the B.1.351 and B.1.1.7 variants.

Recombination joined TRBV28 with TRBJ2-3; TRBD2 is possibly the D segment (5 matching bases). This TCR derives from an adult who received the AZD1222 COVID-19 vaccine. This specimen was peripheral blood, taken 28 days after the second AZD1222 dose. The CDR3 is CASINGGTDTQYF. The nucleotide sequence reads TGTGCCAGCATAAACGGGGGCACAGATACGCAGTATTTT.